This T cell receptor (beta chain) was retrieved from a study of post-analysis software for immune sequencing data. Study-level background: The disease courses spanned relapsing-remitting, secondary progressive and progressive-relapsing forms of multiple sclerosis. Study-wide findings and caveats: Versus controls, multiple sclerosis patients showed significantly lower diversity (normalized Chao1). Co-batched samples clustered tightly together by F measure. Compared with controls, patients had more of roughly 5 TRBV segments, including TRBV5-6, TRBV5-1 and TRBV20-1.

Researchers reported that TCR beta cDNA libraries carried unique molecular identifiers. Input populations of 1 to 10 million T cells gave rise to approximately 500,000 cDNA molecules. Each CDR3 protein is one row after TCRdb ran MiXCR on the PCR reads. The repertoire holds more than 450,000 distinct CDR3 sequences, with about 44% as singletons. The length of the CDR3 is 17 residues. The germline V gene has CDR1 MNHNS and CDR2 SASEGT. Trimming left V 1 base short and J 7 bases short, with 20 bases between. This clonotype was observed a few times. Antigen: not known. The clonotype originates from a girl between 5 and 17 years old with multiple sclerosis. The chain uses TRBV6-1 and TRBJ2-1; maybe TRBD1 (5 bases). Specimen: blood. CDR3 region: CASSEDGHLHIWNEQFF. The CDR3 DNA sequence: TGTGCCAGCAGTGAAGACGGACACCTCCATATTTGGAATGAGCAGTTCTTC.